This entry lists 32 T cell receptor beta chains sequenced from one sample in a study of PD-1 blockade in mismatch repair-deficient tumors (dated by TCRdb to 2016 to 2017). Library creation used the immunoSEQ multiplex PCR assay. This is the immuneACCESS table as TCRdb keeps it, with only in-frame sequences that have V and J called. A part of the clones is gone; compared with another copy, unresolved V genes explain less than half, and the rest is unexplained. This sample has 40,000 to 60,000 clones in its table, and over 70% of those were observed once. The leading ten clones occupy roughly 8.1% of the sample. Specimen: peripheral blood, collected roughly 20 weeks after starting pembrolizumab. The receptors shown here come from an adult with mismatch repair-deficient cancer.

The V gene is TRBV4-1, the J gene TRBJ2-7, with TRBD2 matching over 7 bases. The CDR3 contains 13 residues. J gave up 5 bases and V 1 base, and 2 bases lay outside the gene matches. CDR1 MGHRA and CDR2 YSYEKL come from the germline V gene. This CDR3 reads CASSQGLAHEQYF. DNA for the CDR3: TGCGCCAGCAGCCAAGGACTAGCCCACGAGCAGTACTTC.

This clone was counted only a few times. The chain couples TRBV7-9 to TRBJ1-2, with 7 positions matching TRBD1. The V and J ends lost 5 bases and 4 bases, in that order; junction bases with no gene match: 7. From germline, CDR1 is SEHNR and CDR2 FQNEAQ (reference sequence). The CDR3 is 14 residues long. The CDR3 coding sequence is TGTGCCAGCAGCGAGGGGACAGAAAGCTATGGCTACACCTTC. Amino acids: CASSEGTESYGYTF.

The chain combines TRBV13 with TRBJ2-7; 9 bases are shared with TRBD1. The J segment lost 0 bases and the V segment lost 4 bases, leaving 10 bases of the junction unmatched. The CDR3 is made up of 17 amino acids. Germline V CDR1 and CDR2: PRHDT, FYEKMQ (reference sequence). The CDR3 here is CASSSRDRETLSYEQYF. CDR3 DNA: TGTGCCAGCAGCTCCCGGGACAGGGAAACCCTCTCCTACGAGCAGTACTTC.

The chain combines TRBV30 with TRBJ1-1, with 7 bases identical to TRBD1. Germline values: CDR1 GTSNPN, CDR2 SVGIG (reference sequence). J gave up 9 bases and V 5 bases, and 15 bases lay outside the gene matches. The CDR3 is 14 amino acids. The DNA for the CDR3 is TGTGCCTGGTCAGATCGACAGGGACGTGTGAAAGCTTTCTTT. This encodes CAWSDRQGRVKAFF.

This chain connects TRBV7-9 to TRBJ2-1; 7 bases agree with TRBD1. Germline trimming cut 4 bases from V and 6 bases from J; bases unmatched to any gene: 15. The CDR3 covers 17 residues. Germline values: CDR1 SEHNR, CDR2 FQNEAQ (reference sequence). CDR3 bases: TGTGCCAGCAGCTCCTCTAGGGGGACAGTACTCGGCAATGAGCAGTTCTTC. Protein: CASSSSRGTVLGNEQFF.

This rearrangement joins TRBV6-6 to TRBJ1-5; TRBD1 aligns across 7 bases. V shed 2 bases, J shed 5 bases, and the junction held 6 bases outside the gene matches. Germline loops: CDR1 MNHNY, CDR2 SVGAGI (reference sequence). The CDR3 is 15 amino acids. In nucleotides, the CDR3 is TGTGCCAGCAGTTACACCGGGACAGAGTATCAGCCCCAGCATTTT. This sequence encodes CASSYTGTEYQPQHF.

The gene calls are TRBV7-2 and TRBJ2-7; D may match TRBD1 or TRBD2 (5 bases each). Trimming took 1 base from V and 7 from J, leaving 17 bases between them. CDR1 and CDR2 (germline): SGHTA, FQGNSA. The CDR3 loop spans 15 amino acids. In DNA, the CDR3 is TGTGCCAGCAGCTTAGTCAGGGACGGCCGACGGGAGCAGTACTTC. This codes for CASSLVRDGRREQYF.

V usage is TRBV19 and J usage is TRBJ2-2; D is uncertain. The CDR3 is made up of 14 amino acids. Trimming left V 7 bases short and J 1 base short, with 10 bases between. Germline V lookup: CDR1 LNHDA, CDR2 SQIVND (reference sequence). The CDR3 loop is CASMGIWNTGELFF. The DNA of the CDR3 is TGTGCCAGTATGGGAATCTGGAACACCGGGGAGCTGTTTTTT.

This clone came up a few times. The CDR3 loop is CASRQQPDGYTF. For the CDR3, the DNA is TGTGCCAGTAGACAACAACCAGATGGCTACACCTTC. The J gene is TRBJ1-2, the V gene TRBV19; D not resolved. In germline, CDR1 is LNHDA, CDR2 SQIVND (reference sequence). This CDR3 comprises 12 residues. V was pared by 6 bases and J by 6 bases, with 11 bases between.

V usage is TRBV29-1 and J usage is TRBJ2-5, with a possible D match to TRBD2 (6 bases). Germline V gene sequence: CDR1 SQVTM, CDR2 ANQGSEA. The CDR3 has 12 amino acids. Trimming took 4 bases from V and 5 from J, leaving 11 bases between them. CDR3 protein: CSVGRVGETQYF. In DNA, the CDR3 is TGCAGCGTTGGGAGGGTCGGGGAGACCCAGTACTTC. The full variable domain, in which reference TRBV29-1 and TRBJ2-5 provide the parts outside the CDR3, is SAVISQKPSRDICQRGTSLTIQCQVDSQVTMMFWYRQQPGQSLTLIATANQGSEATYESGFVIDKFPISRPNLTFSTLTVSNMSPEDSSIYLCSVGRVGETQYFGPGTRLLVL.

This chain uses TRBV30 with TRBJ2-3; TRBD2 is a possible D gene (5 bases). From germline, CDR1 is GTSNPN and CDR2 SVGIG (reference sequence). The CDR3 spans 14 residues. The germline V and J ends were trimmed by 3 bases and 4 bases, with 14 bases remaining between them. The DNA of the CDR3 is TGTGCCTGGAGCGCCACTAGGGCGGCAGATACGCAGTATTTT. This sequence encodes CAWSATRAADTQYF.

The chain couples TRBV7-2 to TRBJ1-4; 11 nucleotides agree with TRBD1. There are 19 residues in the CDR3. The V and J ends lost 5 bases and 2 bases, in that order; junction bases with no gene match: 13. Looked up from germline, CDR1 is SGHTA and CDR2 is FQGNSA. The CDR3 nucleotides read TGTGCCAGCAGCCCCTTTAGATGGGACAGGGGGAGCACTAATGAAAAACTGTTTTTT. Translation: CASSPFRWDRGSTNEKLFF.

This clone was seen more than once but under ten times. One junction end does not reproduce the germline sequence, and a read error may be involved. The chain recombines TRBV6-5 with TRBJ1-3; 9 bases match TRBD1. The CDR3 covers 13 residues. Germline loops: CDR1 MNHEY, CDR2 SVGAGI. This CDR3 is CASSPHLTGGLDF. The DNA of the CDR3 is TGTGCCAGCAGCCCCCACCTCACAGGGGGCTTGGATTTT.

This chain connects TRBV5-1 to TRBJ1-1, with a weak D call TRBD1 (6 bases). Germline CDR1 reads SGHRS; CDR2 reads YFSETQ. Trimming cost V 4 bases and J 4 bases, with 17 bases left between them. The CDR3 extends over 15 amino acids. CDR3 residues: CASSPQAGALTEAFF. The CDR3 nucleotides are TGCGCCAGCAGCCCCCAGGCGGGGGCGCTCACTGAAGCTTTCTTT. The entire variable domain, with the rest obtained from reference TRBV5-1 and TRBJ1-1, is as follows: KAGVTQTPRYLIKTRGQQVTLSCSPISGHRSVSWYQQTPGQGLQFLFEYFSETQRNKGNFPGRFSGRQFSNSRSEMNVSTLELGDSALYLCASSPQAGALTEAFFGQGTRLTVV.

DNA for the CDR3: TGTGCCAGCAGCTTGGGAGGTGGGAACAATCAGCCCCAGCATTTT. Translated, it gives CASSLGGGNNQPQHF. This sequence joins TRBV5-5 and TRBJ1-5; D call uncertain. There are 15 residues in the CDR3. Per the germline V gene, CDR1 is SGHKS and CDR2 is YYEKEE (reference sequence). V shed 0 bases and J shed 3 bases, with 10 bases lying between them.

This chain links TRBV19 with TRBJ1-2; D unresolved. This CDR3 has 14 residues. The germline CDR1 and CDR2 sequences are LNHDA and SQIVND (reference sequence). Trimming removed 6 bases from V and 4 bases from J, with 15 bases in between. The CDR3 protein is CASSRFPETYGYTF. In DNA form, the CDR3 reads TGTGCCAGTAGCCGATTCCCAGAGACCTATGGCTACACCTTC.

This clone was seen only a few times. CDR3 loop: CASRPGQITDTQYF. In DNA, the CDR3 is TGTGCCAGCAGACCGGGACAGATCACAGATACGCAGTATTTT. The V and J genes are TRBV27 and TRBJ2-3, with 7 bases fitting TRBD1. The CDR3 runs 14 residues. V lost 6 bases and J lost 2; bases outside the gene matches: 5. Per germline, CDR1 MNHEY and CDR2 SMNVEV (reference sequence).

The genes are TRBV6-5 and TRBJ2-7; 11 bases fit TRBD2. This CDR3 comprises 15 residues. After removal of 6 bases from V and 0 bases from J, the junction contained 4 bases not matched to a gene. In germline, CDR1 is MNHEY, CDR2 SVGAGI. For the CDR3, the DNA is TGTGCCAGCAGGGGACTAGCGGACAGCTCCTACGAGCAGTACTTC. It codes for CASRGLADSSYEQYF.

The rearrangement uses TRBV4-1 and TRBJ2-1; D may be TRBD1 (6 bases). CDR1 is MGHRA and CDR2 is YSYEKL in the germline V gene. The CDR3 runs 18 residues. With 2 bases removed from V and 2 bases from J, the gap between germline ends came to 19 bases. For the CDR3, the DNA is TGCGCCAGCAGCCAAAACCCTTTACAGGGAGTTACCTACAATGAGCAGTTCTTC. Its protein is CASSQNPLQGVTYNEQFF.

The chain employs TRBV6-1 and TRBJ2-1, with 7 bases aligning to TRBD2. Trimming removed 2 bases from V and 8 bases from J; junction bases left unmatched: 6. The germline CDR1 and CDR2 sequences are MNHNS and SASEGT. This CDR3 spans 14 amino acids. This chain's CDR3 is CASSELGGRYEQFF. The DNA of the CDR3 is TGTGCCAGCAGTGAATTGGGGGGGAGATATGAGCAGTTCTTC.

This clone was detected a few times. The chain couples TRBV11-3 to TRBJ2-1; D remains unclear. The CDR3 loop spans 12 amino acids. Germline CDR1 and CDR2: SGHNT and YENEEA. V dropped 2 bases and J dropped 7 bases, with 6 bases sitting between them. The CDR3: CASSLRKNEQFF. CDR3 in DNA: TGTGCCAGCAGCTTAAGGAAGAATGAGCAGTTCTTC.

This clone appeared a few times. The V and J genes are TRBV19 and TRBJ1-2; perhaps TRBD1 as D (6 bases). Deletions cut 6 bases from V and 8 bases from J, with 10 bases between. The length of the CDR3 is 11 residues. Germline-derived CDR1 and CDR2 are LNHDA and SQIVND (reference sequence). DNA of the CDR3: TGTGCCAGTAGAGGGGGTAACGGCTACACCTTC. Encoded protein: CASRGGNGYTF.

The rearrangement links TRBV2 to TRBJ2-6; a possible D gene is TRBD1 (6 bases). The CDR3 runs to 19 residues. Trimming stripped 4 bases from V and 0 bases from J, with 19 bases between. Germline CDR1 SNHLY, CDR2 FYNNEI. The CDR3 here is CASSVLSDRPSSGANVLTF. As DNA, the CDR3 is TGTGCCAGCAGTGTATTATCGGACAGACCTTCCTCTGGGGCCAACGTCCTGACTTTC.

The rearrangement uses TRBV4-2 and TRBJ2-1; D may match TRBD1 or TRBD2 (5 bases each). Looked up from germline, CDR1 is LGHNA and CDR2 is YNFKEQ. The CDR3 has 15 residues. Trimming took 0 bases from V and 7 from J, leaving 13 bases between them. The CDR3 sequence: CASSQDSGSWNEQFF. DNA for the CDR3: TGTGCCAGCAGCCAAGATTCAGGGAGCTGGAATGAGCAGTTCTTC.

This clone occurred once. V and J are TRBV5-1 and TRBJ2-1, with TRBD2 matching over 9 bases. V trimming: 2 bases; J trimming: 8 bases; junction bases outside the gene matches: 2. Germline V gene data show CDR1 as SGHRS and CDR2 as YFSETQ. This CDR3 is built from 13 residues. For the CDR3, the DNA is TGCGCCAGCAGCTTAGGGACTAGCTATGAGCAGTTCTTC. It codes for CASSLGTSYEQFF.

V gene TRBV15 combines with J gene TRBJ2-1; D tentatively reads TRBD1 or TRBD2 (5 bases each). Germline assignment: CDR1 LNHNV and CDR2 YYDKDF (reference sequence). V lost 1 base to trimming and J lost 8 bases, with 18 bases between them. The CDR3 has 16 residues. In DNA, the CDR3 is TGTGCCACCAGCAGAGTGTCAGGGACGGCCGGGTATGAGCAGTTCTTC. Translation: CATSRVSGTAGYEQFF. Full variable domain (missing parts from reference TRBV15 and TRBJ2-1): DAMVIQNPRYQVTQFGKPVTLSCSQTLNHNVMYWYQQKSSQAPKLLFHYYDKDFNNEADTPDNFQSRRPNTSFCFLDIRSPGLGDTAMYLCATSRVSGTAGYEQFFGPGTRLTVL.

V gene TRBV4-3 combines with J gene TRBJ1-5; D might be TRBD1 (5 bases). Germline V gene lookup returns CDR1 LGHNA and CDR2 YSLEER. Trimming stripped 1 base from V and 5 bases from J, with 6 bases between. The length of the CDR3 is 13 residues. In DNA, the CDR3 is TGCGCCAGCAGCCAAGGGGGCGATCAGCCCCAGCATTTT. It translates to CASSQGGDQPQHF.

The chain combines TRBV28 with TRBJ1-2, with D uncertain. This CDR3 is 12 amino acids long. V lost 5 bases and J lost 8, with 12 bases in between. Germline values: CDR1 MDHEN, CDR2 SYDVKM. CDR3 protein: CASSRSGGGYTF. The CDR3 DNA is TGTGCCAGCAGTAGAAGCGGCGGGGGCTACACCTTC.

The rearrangement links TRBV11-2 to TRBJ1-1; no clear D gene. Germline values: CDR1 SGHAT, CDR2 FQNNGV. The CDR3 is 15 residues long. Trimming left V 4 bases short and J 1 base short, with 13 bases between. The chain's CDR3 is CASSSNLLGNTEAFF. The CDR3 nucleotides read TGTGCCAGCAGCTCTAATCTACTAGGGAACACTGAAGCTTTCTTT.

The V and J genes are TRBV30 and TRBJ2-1; the match to TRBD2 covers 8 bases. J gave up 6 bases and V 4 bases, and 14 bases lay outside the gene matches. The CDR3 is 16 amino acids. CDR1 is GTSNPN, CDR2 SVGIG, per germline (reference sequence). DNA of the CDR3: TGTGCCTGGAACGACTTAGCGGGAAGGGTGAGCAATGAGCAGTTCTTC. This sequence encodes CAWNDLAGRVSNEQFF.

Concerning this clone: Within the sample, other DNA sequences also encode this same CDR3. V is TRBV18 and J is TRBJ1-1, with D hard to call. Per the germline V gene, CDR1 is KGHSH and CDR2 is LQKENI. This CDR3 is built from 13 residues. Trimming left V 2 bases short and J 0 bases short, with 4 bases between. CDR3 bases: TGTGCCAGCTCACCAGCCTTGAACACTGAAGCTTTCTTT. As protein: CASSPALNTEAFF.

This rearrangement joins TRBV12-5 to TRBJ2-1; D possibly corresponds to TRBD2 (6 bases). Germline V gene data show CDR1 as LGHNT and CDR2 as FRNRAP. The CDR3 length is 15 residues. The V end was cut by 5 bases, the J end by 3 bases, with 14 bases between. CDR3 bases: TGTGCTAGTGGTGTGGACTATAGCAACTACAATGAGCAGTTCTTC. This translates into CASGVDYSNYNEQFF.